The 29 T cell receptor beta chains given below trace back to one sample, sequenced in a study of T cell clonality in common variable immunodeficiency. Produced via immunoSEQ multiplex PCR; TCRdb's table is partial and in-frame only. There are roughly 40,000 clones in the sample, none observed a single time. Study observations and caveats: Common variable immunodeficiency TCR beta sequences reportedly had fewer deletions and N-nucleotide insertions.

Their cognate antigens are unknown. The sequenced sample consisted of peripheral blood mononuclear cells. These receptors originate from a human donor with common variable immunodeficiency.

A word on this clone: The sequence runs out 3 residues before the end of the CDR3; the remainder is reconstructed from the germline J gene. This chain uses TRBV19 with TRBJ2-1, with D tentatively TRBD1 (6 bases). CDR3 length: 13 amino acids. The germline V gene encodes CDR1 LNHDA and CDR2 SQIVND (reference sequence). Trimming shortened V by 7 bases and J by 5 bases, and 12 bases separated the two germline ends. CDR3 region: CASTGDGNNEQFF. Partial CDR3 DNA: TGTGCCAGTACAGGGGATGGGAACAATGAG.

As to this clone: Read coverage stops 3 residues before the CDR3 terminus; the germline J gene supplies the remainder. The gene calls are TRBV2 and TRBJ2-7; TRBD1 matches at 8 bases. CDR1 and CDR2 (germline): SNHLY, FYNNEI. V was clipped by 4 bases and J by 6 bases; unmatched bases: 8. The CDR3 runs to 14 residues. The CDR3 protein is CASSGTGGISEQYF. The sequenced part of the CDR3 DNA is TGTGCCAGCAGTGGAACAGGGGGTATAAGCGAG.

In the case of this clone: The sequence runs out 3 residues before the end of the CDR3; the remainder is reconstructed from the germline J gene. The chain is built from TRBV18 and TRBJ2-3; the D gene is possibly TRBD2 (6 bases). There are 15 residues in the CDR3. V lost 4 bases and J 0 bases, leaving 11 bases between the germline ends. Germline lookup yields CDR1 KGHSH and CDR2 LQKENI. The CDR3 reads CASSLAGGSTDTQYF. CDR3 bases read: TGTGCCAGCTCACTGGCCGGAGGGAGCACAGATACG. The full variable domain, its missing parts supplied by reference TRBV18 and TRBJ2-3, is NAGVMQNPRHLVRRRGQEARLRCSPMKGHSHVYWYRQLPEEGLKFMVYLQKENIIDESGMPKERFSAEFPKEGPSILRIQQVVRGDSAAYFCASSLAGGSTDTQYFGPGTRLTVL.

This clone was detected only a few times. The missing CDR3 end, 3 residues past where the read stops, is filled in from the germline J gene. V is TRBV18 and J is TRBJ2-7; 7 positions agree with TRBD1. The CDR3 extends over 15 amino acids. CDR1 is KGHSH and CDR2 is LQKENI in the germline V gene. J gave up 1 base and V 5 bases, and 8 bases lay outside the gene matches. Partial CDR3 DNA: TGTGCCAGCTCAGCGAGGACAGGCGAATCCTACGAG. It yields the protein CASSARTGESYE. The full CDR3 protein is CASSARTGESYEQYF.

Worth noting for this clone: The read falls 3 residues short of the CDR3 end, and the missing part is taken from the germline J gene. This chain links TRBV11-3 with TRBJ2-1; no clear D gene. Germline V gene lookup returns CDR1 SGHNT and CDR2 YENEEA. Deletions cut 5 bases from V and 6 bases from J, with 5 bases between. The CDR3 covers 11 residues. CDR3 loop: CASSKANEQFF. CDR3 DNA (partial): TGTGCCAGCAGCAAAGCCAATGAG.

In its sample, this clone was seen a few times. The missing CDR3 end, 3 residues past where the read stops, is filled in from the germline J gene. V and J are TRBV7-2 and TRBJ2-7; 7 bases are shared with TRBD1. V dropped 6 bases and J dropped 2; count of bases not matched to a gene: 7. CDR1 is SGHTA, CDR2 FQGNSA, per germline. This CDR3 region has 14 residues. The CDR3 DNA, read in part, is TGTGCCAGCAGGCCGACAGGGCGCACCTACGAG. Its protein product is CASRPTGRTYE. The whole CDR3 region reads CASRPTGRTYEQYF.

The CDR3 sequence is CASSRGLSFTDTQYF. CDR3 DNA (partial): TGCGCCAGCAGCAGGGGACTATCTTTCACAGATACG. The chain carries TRBV5-1 and TRBJ2-3; 7 bases are shared with TRBD2. The read terminates 3 residues ahead of where the CDR3 ends, so the germline J gene completes it. In germline, CDR1 is SGHRS, CDR2 YFSETQ. The CDR3 spans 15 residues. The ends lost 4 bases at V and 2 bases at J; junction bases unmatched: 7.

This clone was observed many times. The CDR3 end lies 3 residues beyond the end of the read and is filled in from the germline J gene. This chain joins TRBV5-4 and TRBJ1-2, with no clear D. The CDR3 loop spans 13 amino acids. Germline CDR1 reads SGHNT; CDR2 reads YYREEE (reference sequence). V gave up 2 bases and J gave up 0 bases, with 5 bases separating them. The CDR3 bases that were read are TGTGCCAGCAGCTTACTGTCTAACTATGGC. It encodes CASSLLSNYG. The full CDR3 sequence reads CASSLLSNYGYTF.

This clone was counted ten times or more. The CDR3 end is not reached by the read, which stops 3 residues before it; the germline J gene fills it in. The chain joins TRBV24-1 to TRBJ2-3, with a tentative D call TRBD1 (8 bases). The CDR3 length is 16 residues. The ends were cut back, 4 bases at V and 4 bases at J, with 17 bases in the middle. In germline, CDR1 is KGHDR, CDR2 SFDVKD. The CDR3 loop is CATSEGNRGRADTQYF. The DNA read from the CDR3 is TGTGCCACCAGTGAAGGTAACAGGGGGAGGGCAGATACG.

This clone was seen ten or more times. The read gets to within 3 residues of the CDR3 end, and the germline J gene fills in the rest. The chain has TRBV20-1 and TRBJ1-4; D is unclear. Trimming stripped 0 bases from V and 10 bases from J, with 15 bases between. The CDR3 has 14 amino acids. The germline CDR1 and CDR2 sequences are DFQATT and SNEGSKA (reference sequence). The CDR3 sequence: CSARDPAGPGKLFF. Incomplete CDR3 DNA: TGCAGTGCTAGAGATCCGGCGGGCCCTGGAAAA.

This clone was observed at least ten times. The read comes to an end 3 residues before the CDR3 does, leaving the germline J gene to fill in the end. The chain is built from TRBV29-1 and TRBJ2-5, with D maybe TRBD2 (6 bases). The germline V gene has CDR1 SQVTM and CDR2 ANQGSEA. This CDR3 comprises 13 residues. The V and J ends lost 2 bases and 6 bases respectively, with 13 bases between them. The DNA read from the CDR3 is TGCAGCGTTGAAAGGGACTTGAAAAAGACC. It is translated as CSVERDLKKT. The entire CDR3 reads CSVERDLKKTQYF.

Only a few counts were recorded for this clone. Sequencing ends 3 residues short of the CDR3 end; the germline J gene provides the rest. The chain uses TRBV19 and TRBJ1-2; 12 nucleotides line up with TRBD1. There are 17 residues in the CDR3. Germline CDR1 LNHDA, CDR2 SQIVND (reference sequence). The J segment lost 5 bases and the V segment lost 5 bases, leaving 12 bases of the junction unmatched. The sequenced CDR3 bases are TGTGCCAGTAGTTCTCAGGCCCGGGACAGGGGGCGGTATGGC. It translates to CASSSQARDRGRYG. The entire CDR3 protein is CASSSQARDRGRYGYTF.

Worth noting for this clone: The read ends 3 residues early relative to the CDR3; the germline J gene fills the gap. This rearrangement joins TRBV6-1 to TRBJ2-3, with 10 bases lining up with TRBD2. Per germline, CDR1 MNHNS and CDR2 SASEGT. This CDR3 spans 16 amino acids. The V and J ends lost 4 bases and 3 bases, in that order; junction bases with no gene match: 7. CDR3 DNA, as far as it was read: TGTGCCAGCAGTGGCGGTAGCGGGAGGTCTACAGATACG. Translation: CASSGGSGRSTDT. The entire CDR3 protein is CASSGGSGRSTDTQYF.

Of note for this clone: The read halts 3 residues ahead of the CDR3 end, with the missing end drawn from the germline J gene. V usage is TRBV7-2 and J usage is TRBJ2-7, with 12 bases identical to TRBD2. This CDR3 has 18 amino acids. Germline trimming cut 0 bases from V and 1 base from J; bases unmatched to any gene: 7. Germline V gene data show CDR1 as SGHTA and CDR2 as FQGNSA. The sequenced part of the CDR3 DNA is TGTGCCAGCAGCTTAGCGCTGACTAGCGGGAGAGTGTCCTACGAG. It translates to CASSLALTSGRVSYE. The full-length CDR3 reads as CASSLALTSGRVSYEQYF.

This clone was picked up a small number of times. Read coverage stops 3 residues before the CDR3 terminus; the germline J gene supplies the remainder. J is TRBJ2-7 and V is TRBV30; D possibly corresponds to TRBD1 (5 bases). Germline V gene data show CDR1 as GTSNPN and CDR2 as SVGIG (reference sequence). Between the trimmed V and J ends, which lost 0 bases and 5 bases, there was a span of 14 bases. CDR3 length: 14 amino acids. The CDR3 protein is CAWSVRQGHDEQYF. CDR3 DNA (partial): TGTGCCTGGAGTGTGAGGCAGGGTCACGACGAG. The whole variable domain, remainder taken from reference TRBV30 and TRBJ2-7, is SQTIHQWPATLVQPVGSPLSLECTVEGTSNPNLYWYRQAAGRGLQLLFYSVGIGQISSEVPQNLSASRPQDRQFILSSKKLLLSDSGFYLCAWSVRQGHDEQYFGPGTRLTVT.

A remark on this clone: The read comes to an end 3 residues before the CDR3 does, leaving the germline J gene to fill in the end. The chain employs TRBV13 and TRBJ2-7; D might be TRBD1 (5 bases). Germline values: CDR1 PRHDT, CDR2 FYEKMQ (reference sequence). The CDR3 contains 15 residues. The ends were cut back, 1 base at V and 0 bases at J, with 10 bases in the middle. CDR3 bases read: TGTGCCAGCAGCTTAGTGGGGCGGAGCTCCTACGAG. Protein sequence: CASSLVGRSSYE. In full, the CDR3 is CASSLVGRSSYEQYF.

In this sample, this clone turned up many times. The read gets to within 3 residues of the CDR3 end, and the germline J gene fills in the rest. This chain links TRBV2 with TRBJ2-5; D unclear. The CDR3 runs to 13 residues. Germline lookup yields CDR1 SNHLY and CDR2 FYNNEI. Trimming removed 4 bases at V and 5 bases at J, with 11 bases between. Here the CDR3 reads CASSVNSWETQYF. The covered CDR3 bases are TGTGCCAGCAGTGTTAACAGTTGGGAGACC. The variable domain in full, completed from reference TRBV2 and TRBJ2-5, reads EPEVTQTPSHQVTQMGQEVILRCVPISNHLYFYWYRQILGQKVEFLVSFYNNEISEKSEIFDDQFSVERPDGSNFTLKIRSTKLEDSAMYFCASSVNSWETQYFGPGTRLLVL.

This clone was observed at least ten times. The read terminates 3 residues ahead of where the CDR3 ends, so the germline J gene completes it. This rearrangement joins TRBV5-1 to TRBJ2-1; possibly TRBD2 for D (5 bases). This CDR3 is built from 14 residues. Germline CDR1 and CDR2: SGHRS and YFSETQ. The germline V and J ends were trimmed by 5 bases and 2 bases, with 11 bases remaining between them. The CDR3 bases that were read are TGCGCCAGCAGTGCGGGCGGAACCTACAATGAG. It translates to CASSAGGTYNE. The CDR3, in full, reads CASSAGGTYNEQFF.

On this clone: The CDR3 extends 3 residues past the end of the read, so its final part is completed from the germline J gene. This chain connects TRBV19 to TRBJ1-2; possible D gene TRBD1, 6 bases. Trimming took off 5 bases at V and 5 bases at J, with 9 bases between the two ends. The CDR3 covers 12 residues. Germline loops: CDR1 LNHDA, CDR2 SQIVND (reference sequence). The CDR3 bases that were read are TGTGCCAGTAGTCAAGGGACATATGGC. Translated: CASSQGTYG. The CDR3 as a whole reads CASSQGTYGYTF. Drawing the rest from reference TRBV19 and TRBJ1-2, the complete variable domain is DGGITQSPKYLFRKEGQNVTLSCEQNLNHDAMYWYRQDPGQGLRLIYYSQIVNDFQKGDIAEGYSVSREKKESFPLTVTSAQKNPTAFYLCASSQGTYGYTFGSGTRLTVV.

This clone was observed a few times. The CDR3 end lies 3 residues beyond the end of the read and is filled in from the germline J gene. V usage is TRBV19 and J usage is TRBJ1-1; D unresolved. This CDR3 contains 15 residues. CDR1 is LNHDA and CDR2 is SQIVND in the germline V gene (reference sequence). The CDR3 here is CASSITQYLPAFAFF. The sequenced part of the CDR3 DNA is TGTGCCAGTAGTATAACACAGTACCTCCCAGCATTC.

This clone was recorded a few times. The sequenced fragment ends 3 residues before the CDR3 boundary, so the rest is inferred from the germline J gene. This chain links TRBV19 with TRBJ1-6; maybe TRBD1 (6 bases). The CDR3 extends over 15 amino acids. The V and J ends lost 3 bases and 5 bases respectively, with 11 bases between them. Germline V CDR1 and CDR2: LNHDA, SQIVND (reference sequence). The CDR3 spells CASSIGRGDNSPLHF. The CDR3 bases that were read are TGTGCCAGTAGTATCGGCAGGGGAGATAATTCACCC.

A note on this clone: Read sequence stops 3 residues before the CDR3 end, and the germline J gene provides the missing end. The V gene is TRBV11-2, the J gene TRBJ2-7; 7 positions match TRBD2. The germline V gene has CDR1 SGHAT and CDR2 FQNNGV. The CDR3 is 14 amino acids. V was pared by 1 base and J by 5 bases, with 5 bases of the junction left unmatched. CDR3 sequence: CASSLGAGVHEQYF. Incomplete CDR3 DNA: TGTGCCAGCAGCTTAGGGGCGGGGGTGCACGAG.

This clone occurred many times. The read gets to within 3 residues of the CDR3 end, and the germline J gene fills in the rest. The chain carries TRBV30 and TRBJ2-3, with D possibly TRBD2 on 5 matching bases. V lost 2 bases, J lost 5 bases, and 11 bases lay in between. The CDR3 runs 13 residues. Germline V lookup: CDR1 GTSNPN, CDR2 SVGIG (reference sequence). Incomplete CDR3 DNA: TGTGCCTGGAGTCGTCGGGCGGGAGATACG. This sequence encodes CAWSRRAGDT. The complete CDR3 protein is CAWSRRAGDTQYF. Using reference TRBV30 and TRBJ2-3 for the parts outside the CDR3, the full variable domain is SQTIHQWPATLVQPVGSPLSLECTVEGTSNPNLYWYRQAAGRGLQLLFYSVGIGQISSEVPQNLSASRPQDRQFILSSKKLLLSDSGFYLCAWSRRAGDTQYFGPGTRLTVL.

As for this clone: The read ends 3 residues before the CDR3 terminus; that terminus is restored from the germline J gene. The rearrangement links TRBV6-2 or TRBV6-3 to TRBJ2-7; 11 bases agree with TRBD2. The CDR3 loop spans 15 amino acids. From germline, CDR1 is MNHEY and CDR2 SVGEGT. Trimming removed 8 bases from V and 0 bases from J; junction bases left unmatched: 6. Partial CDR3 DNA: TGTGCCAGCCGGACTAGCGGGCTCAGCTCCTACGAG. It specifies CASRTSGLSSYE. The full-length CDR3 reads as CASRTSGLSSYEQYF.

This clone was observed many times. The missing CDR3 end, 3 residues past where the read stops, is filled in from the germline J gene. The chain recombines TRBV7-6 with TRBJ2-3; D remains ambiguous. Looked up from germline, CDR1 is SGHVS and CDR2 is FNYEAQ. This CDR3 region has 14 residues. Trimming shortened V by 1 base and J by 2 bases, and 7 bases separated the two germline ends. CDR3 residues: CASSLGLVTDTQYF. Partial CDR3 DNA: TGTGCCAGCAGCTTAGGTCTAGTCACAGATACG.

This clone was observed at least ten times. The observed sequence ends 3 residues before the CDR3 terminus, with the missing tail filled in from the germline J gene. The chain employs TRBV2 and TRBJ2-7, with 10 bases that match TRBD2. V lost 0 bases to trimming and J lost 2 bases; unmatched junction nucleotides: 7. The CDR3 loop spans 17 amino acids. Germline lookup yields CDR1 SNHLY and CDR2 FYNNEI. CDR3 protein: CASSEASTSGLTYEQYF. The CDR3 bases that were read are TGTGCCAGCAGTGAAGCGTCGACTAGCGGGCTTACCTACGAG. Full variable domain (remainder filled in from reference TRBV2 and TRBJ2-7): EPEVTQTPSHQVTQMGQEVILRCVPISNHLYFYWYRQILGQKVEFLVSFYNNEISEKSEIFDDQFSVERPDGSNFTLKIRSTKLEDSAMYFCASSEASTSGLTYEQYFGPGTRLTVT.

This clone occurred many times. CDR3 bases read: TGTGCCTGGCGGGGGGTTGAAAAA. Its protein is CAWRGVEK. The CDR3, in full, reads CAWRGVEKLFF. The rearrangement joins TRBV30 to TRBJ1-4, with a weak D call TRBD1 (5 bases). The read stops 3 residues short of the end of the CDR3; the missing end is completed from the germline J gene. Germline V gives CDR1 GTSNPN, CDR2 SVGIG (reference sequence). The V gene lost 5 bases and the J gene lost 7 bases, with 8 bases spanning the gap. The CDR3 covers 11 residues.

This clone was seen a few times. CDR3 amino acids: CASSPTSGATNEQFF. CDR3 bases read: TGTGCCAGCAGCCCTACTAGCGGGGCCACAAATGAG. This sequence joins TRBV11-3 and TRBJ2-1, with TRBD2 identical over 10 bases. The read finishes 3 residues shy of the CDR3 end, and the germline J gene is used to complete it. V shed 5 bases, J shed 7 bases, and the junction held 8 bases outside the gene matches. This CDR3 comprises 15 residues. The germline V gene encodes CDR1 SGHNT and CDR2 YENEEA.

Comment on this clone: The DNA ends 3 residues before the CDR3 does, and the rest of the CDR3 is filled in from the germline J gene. The chain uses TRBV19 and TRBJ2-5, with 9 positions matching TRBD1. V lost 3 bases and J lost 6; bases outside the gene matches: 5. The germline V gene has CDR1 LNHDA and CDR2 SQIVND (reference sequence). The CDR3 runs to 14 residues. The sequenced CDR3 bases are TGTGCCAGTAGTATTTGGACAGGGGATAAGACC. Its translation is CASSIWTGDKT. The whole CDR3 protein reads CASSIWTGDKTQYF.